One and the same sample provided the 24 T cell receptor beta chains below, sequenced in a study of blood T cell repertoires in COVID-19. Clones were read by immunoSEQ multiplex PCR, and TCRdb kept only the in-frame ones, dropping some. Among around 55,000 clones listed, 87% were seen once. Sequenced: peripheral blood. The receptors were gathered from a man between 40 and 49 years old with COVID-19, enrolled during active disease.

The DNA of the CDR3 is TGTGCCACCAGCAGAGATTCAGCGGGGGTCCTTACACGCACAGATACGCAGTATTTT. Residues: CATSRDSAGVLTRTDTQYF. The rearrangement links TRBV15 to TRBJ2-3, with 8 bases fitting TRBD2. J lost 1 base, V lost 0 bases, and 12 bases had no gene match. The CDR3 is made up of 19 amino acids. In germline, CDR1 is LNHNV, CDR2 YYDKDF (reference sequence).

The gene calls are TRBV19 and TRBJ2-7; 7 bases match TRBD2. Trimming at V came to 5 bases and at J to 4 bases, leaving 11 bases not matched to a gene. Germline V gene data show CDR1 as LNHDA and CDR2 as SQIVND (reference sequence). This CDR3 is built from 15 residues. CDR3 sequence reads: CASSLHREATYEQYF. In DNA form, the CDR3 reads TGTGCCAGTAGTCTGCATCGGGAGGCGACTTACGAGCAGTACTTC.

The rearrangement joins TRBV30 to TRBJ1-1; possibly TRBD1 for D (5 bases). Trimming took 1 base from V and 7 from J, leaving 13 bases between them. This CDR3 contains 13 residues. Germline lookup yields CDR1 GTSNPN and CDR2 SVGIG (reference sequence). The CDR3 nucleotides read TGTGCCTGGAGTGGGCTAGGGCAGGGTGAAGCTTTCTTT. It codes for CAWSGLGQGEAFF.

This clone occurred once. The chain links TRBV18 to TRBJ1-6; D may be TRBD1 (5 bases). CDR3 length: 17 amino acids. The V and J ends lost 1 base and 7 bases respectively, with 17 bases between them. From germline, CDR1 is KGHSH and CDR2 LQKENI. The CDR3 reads CASSPLESFRGNSPLHF. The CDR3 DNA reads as TGTGCCAGCTCACCACTGGAATCGTTTAGGGGAAATTCACCCCTCCACTTT.

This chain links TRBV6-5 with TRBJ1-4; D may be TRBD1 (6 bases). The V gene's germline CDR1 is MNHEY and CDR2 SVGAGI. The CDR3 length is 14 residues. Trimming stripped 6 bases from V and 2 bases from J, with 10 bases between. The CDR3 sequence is CASRRTVTNEKLFF. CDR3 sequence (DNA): TGTGCCAGCAGACGGACAGTCACTAATGAAAAACTGTTTTTT.

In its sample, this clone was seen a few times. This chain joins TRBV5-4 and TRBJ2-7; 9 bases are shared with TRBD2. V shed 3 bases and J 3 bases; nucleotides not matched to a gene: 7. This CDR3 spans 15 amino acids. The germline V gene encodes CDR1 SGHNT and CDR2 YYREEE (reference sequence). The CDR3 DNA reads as TGTGCCAGCAGCTCGGGGGGGACTAGCAGCTACGAGCAGTACTTC. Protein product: CASSSGGTSSYEQYF.

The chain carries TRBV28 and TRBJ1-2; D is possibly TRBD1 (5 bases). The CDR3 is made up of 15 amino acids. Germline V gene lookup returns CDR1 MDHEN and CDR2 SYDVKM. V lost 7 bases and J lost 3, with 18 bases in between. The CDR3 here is CASIPRVGEDYGYTF. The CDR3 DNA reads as TGTGCCAGCATCCCCAGGGTGGGGGAGGACTATGGCTACACCTTC.

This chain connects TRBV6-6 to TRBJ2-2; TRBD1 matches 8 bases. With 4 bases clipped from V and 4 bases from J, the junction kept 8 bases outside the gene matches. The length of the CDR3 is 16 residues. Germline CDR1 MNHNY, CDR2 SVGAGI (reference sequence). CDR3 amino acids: CASSLPQGAGTGELFF. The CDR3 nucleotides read TGTGCCAGCAGTTTACCGCAGGGGGCGGGCACCGGGGAGCTGTTTTTT.

The CDR3 sequence: CASSTIEGTVVEKLFF. As DNA, the CDR3 is TGTGCCAGTAGTACCATAGAGGGGACTGTCGTTGAAAAACTGTTTTTT. V gene TRBV19 combines with J gene TRBJ1-4, with D perhaps TRBD1 (5 bases). The V end was cut by 4 bases, the J end by 7 bases, with 19 bases between. This CDR3 comprises 16 residues. CDR1 is LNHDA, CDR2 SQIVND, per germline (reference sequence).

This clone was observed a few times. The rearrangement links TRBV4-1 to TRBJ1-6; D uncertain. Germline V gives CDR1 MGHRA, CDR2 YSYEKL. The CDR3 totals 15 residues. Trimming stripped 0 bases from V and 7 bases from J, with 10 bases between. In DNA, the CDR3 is TGCGCCAGCAGCCAAGATCAGAACAGCAATTCACCCCTCCACTTT. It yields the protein CASSQDQNSNSPLHF.

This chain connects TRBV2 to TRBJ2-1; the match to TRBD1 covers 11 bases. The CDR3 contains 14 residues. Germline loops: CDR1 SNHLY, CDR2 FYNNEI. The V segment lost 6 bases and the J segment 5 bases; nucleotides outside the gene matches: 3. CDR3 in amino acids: CASRRTGGHNEQFF. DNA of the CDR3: TGTGCCAGCAGAAGGACAGGGGGCCACAATGAGCAGTTCTTC.

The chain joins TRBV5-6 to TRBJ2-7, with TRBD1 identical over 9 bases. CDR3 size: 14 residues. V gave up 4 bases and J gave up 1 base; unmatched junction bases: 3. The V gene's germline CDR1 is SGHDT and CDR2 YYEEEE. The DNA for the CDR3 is TGTGCCAGCAGCCCCGGACAGGGGTCCTACGAGCAGTACTTC. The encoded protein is CASSPGQGSYEQYF.

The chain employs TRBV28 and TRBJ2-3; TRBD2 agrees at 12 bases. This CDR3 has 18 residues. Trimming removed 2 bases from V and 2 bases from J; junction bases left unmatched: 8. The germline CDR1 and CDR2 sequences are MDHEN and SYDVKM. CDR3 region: CASSLVPLAGGVTDTQYF. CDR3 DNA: TGTGCCAGCAGTTTAGTCCCCCTAGCGGGGGGGGTCACAGATACGCAGTATTTT.

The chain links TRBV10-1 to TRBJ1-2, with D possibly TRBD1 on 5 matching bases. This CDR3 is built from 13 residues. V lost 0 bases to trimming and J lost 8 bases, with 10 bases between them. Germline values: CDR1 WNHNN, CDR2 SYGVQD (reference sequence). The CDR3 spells CASSESRGRGYTF. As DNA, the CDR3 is TGCGCCAGCAGTGAGTCAAGGGGCCGGGGCTACACCTTC.

The CDR3 is CATSDRGEGLASDEQFF. The CDR3 coding sequence is TGTGCCACCAGTGATCGGGGAGAAGGACTAGCATCCGATGAGCAGTTCTTC. The chain links TRBV24-1 to TRBJ2-1, with TRBD2 identical over 8 bases. Germline loops: CDR1 KGHDR, CDR2 SFDVKD. V was pared by 3 bases and J by 8 bases, with 14 bases of the junction left unmatched. The CDR3 is 17 amino acids.

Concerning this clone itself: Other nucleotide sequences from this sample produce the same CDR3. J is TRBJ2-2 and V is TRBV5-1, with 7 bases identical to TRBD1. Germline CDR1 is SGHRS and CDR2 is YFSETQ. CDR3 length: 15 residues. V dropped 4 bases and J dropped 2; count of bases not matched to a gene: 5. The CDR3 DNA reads TGCGCCAGCAGCCTGGGGACAGCCAACACCGGGGAGCTGTTTTTT. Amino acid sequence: CASSLGTANTGELFF.

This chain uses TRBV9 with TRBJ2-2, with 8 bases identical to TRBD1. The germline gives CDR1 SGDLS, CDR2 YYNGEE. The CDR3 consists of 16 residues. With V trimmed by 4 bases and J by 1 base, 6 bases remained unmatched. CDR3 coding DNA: TGTGCCAGCAGCCCCCGGGGGACAGGGAACACCGGGGAGCTGTTTTTT. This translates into CASSPRGTGNTGELFF.

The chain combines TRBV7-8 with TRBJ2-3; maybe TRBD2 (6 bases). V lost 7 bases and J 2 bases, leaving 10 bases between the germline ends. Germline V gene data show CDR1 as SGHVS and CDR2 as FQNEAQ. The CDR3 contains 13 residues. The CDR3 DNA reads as TGTGCCAGCAAGGCGGGGTACACAGATACGCAGTATTTT. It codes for CASKAGYTDTQYF.

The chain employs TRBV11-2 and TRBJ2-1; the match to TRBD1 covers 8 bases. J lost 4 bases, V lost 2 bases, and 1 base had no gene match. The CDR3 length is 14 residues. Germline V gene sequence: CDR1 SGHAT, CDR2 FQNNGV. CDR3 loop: CASSLQGAYNEQFF. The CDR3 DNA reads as TGTGCCAGCAGCTTACAGGGGGCTTACAATGAGCAGTTCTTC.

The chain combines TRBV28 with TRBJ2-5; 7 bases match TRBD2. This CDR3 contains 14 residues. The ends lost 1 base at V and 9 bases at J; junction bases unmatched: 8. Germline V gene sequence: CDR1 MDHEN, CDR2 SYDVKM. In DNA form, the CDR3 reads TGTGCCAGCAGTTTATTTGGCGGGGGTAGGGCCCAGTACTTC. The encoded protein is CASSLFGGGRAQYF.

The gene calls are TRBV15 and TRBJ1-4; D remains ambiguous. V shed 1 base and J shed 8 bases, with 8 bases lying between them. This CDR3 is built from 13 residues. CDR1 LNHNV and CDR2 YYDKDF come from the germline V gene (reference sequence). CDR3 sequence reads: CATSRGREEKLFF. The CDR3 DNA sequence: TGTGCCACCAGCAGAGGGAGGGAAGAAAAACTGTTTTTT.

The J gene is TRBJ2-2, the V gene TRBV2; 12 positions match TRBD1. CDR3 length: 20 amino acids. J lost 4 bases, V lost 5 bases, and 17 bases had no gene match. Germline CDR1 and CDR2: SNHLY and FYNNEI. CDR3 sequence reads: CASSYNYPGQGARGTGELFF. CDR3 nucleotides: TGTGCCAGCAGTTACAATTATCCGGGACAGGGGGCGCGAGGCACCGGGGAGCTGTTTTTT.

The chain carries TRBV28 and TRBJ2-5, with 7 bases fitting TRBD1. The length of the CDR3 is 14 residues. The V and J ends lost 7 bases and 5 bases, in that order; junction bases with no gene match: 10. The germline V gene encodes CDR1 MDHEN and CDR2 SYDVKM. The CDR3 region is CASKLGQVWETQYF. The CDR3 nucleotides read TGTGCCAGCAAACTAGGACAGGTTTGGGAGACCCAGTACTTC.

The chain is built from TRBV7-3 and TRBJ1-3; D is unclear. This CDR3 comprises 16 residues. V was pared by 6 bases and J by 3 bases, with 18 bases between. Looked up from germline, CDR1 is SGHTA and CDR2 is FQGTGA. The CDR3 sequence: CASRAPRGLRGNTIYF. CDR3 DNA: TGTGCCAGCAGGGCACCCCGGGGTTTGCGTGGAAACACCATATATTTT.